Included here is one T cell receptor beta chain sequence, with context. Which antigen it targets is not known. Base qualities are not provided; no much larger clone lies one nucleotide away. The data derive from a study of CD8 T cells in acute hepatitis C reinfection (dated by TCRdb to about 2021). Concerning the study at large: The TCRbeta repertoire of CD8+ T cells specific for the HCV NS3-1073 epitope was profiled during acute infection and after viral clearance. Several spontaneous resolvers provided paired acute and follow-up samples. The paper's findings and limits, for the study overall: CDR3 sequences shared with other epitopes were rare, and differing sequencing approaches may have limited exact matching. Only the TCRbeta chain was sequenced in bulk, so alphabeta pairing of public clonotypes could not be determined. NS3-1073 specific repertoires were highly diverse, with no significant diversity differences between acute resolver, follow-up resolver and acute chronic samples. All groups preferentially used the TRBV04 and TRBV06 gene families, and overrepresentation in the naive pool did not explain this preferential usage. Thirteen public clonotypes were identified irrespective of outcome, and one of the public clonotypes used V04-02/J02-02. Chronically infected subjects had no follow-up repertoires because NS3-1073 specific cells were too rare to sort.

Genomic DNA was extracted from FACS-sorted cells, and TCRbeta chain sequencing was performed through the commercial immunoSEQ service. The authors' pipeline ran thus. The repertoire data were analyzed using ImmunoSEQ Analyzer software v3.0 and R v3.5.1. Only productive rearrangements were analyzed, because any sequences with stop codons or out-of-frame rearrangements were filtered out. The sequencing provider supplied the Simpson diversity, Shannon entropy, CDR3 length and nucleotide addition metrics. Clonotypes were grouped by frequency into dominant, sub-dominant, low or lowest abundance categories, and clonotypes below 0.1% were left out of most analyses. A CDR3 amino acid clonotype was called public when found in at least two subjects at a cumulative frequency of at least 0.5%. TCRdb took this table from immuneACCESS and kept in-frame rearrangements with V and J called. Such tables lack part of the clones; where checked against another copy, unresolved V genes explain under half of the gap, and the rest is unexplained. V and J calls and clone size are those listed in that table; D and trimming were worked out from the DNA. The sample has about 38,000 clones on record, 80% to 90% of them singletons. 0.5% to 0.65% of the sample lies in the top ten.

According to the germline V gene, CDR1 reads MGHRA and CDR2 reads YSYEKL. V is shortened by 1 base, J by 3 bases, and the region joining them spans 11 bases. CDR3 length: 15 amino acids, cysteine to phenylalanine. The entry retains the CDR3 DNA only, 45 bases that are in frame from base 1. According to the study, the label for this sample's time point signals: naive CD8 control sorted from an acute-time-point sample. Enrolled in the Montreal Hepatitis C Cohort (HEPCO) in Canada, the donors were people who inject drugs, and these donors were followed every 3 months. Acute primary HCV infection was defined by a positive HCV RNA or antibody test following a negative test within the previous 24 weeks. CD3, CD8 and CD45RO antibodies were used for surface staining, and dead cells were excluded with an aqua fixable dye. The cohort also included roughly six subjects who developed chronic infection, defined as HCV RNA positivity at 24 weeks. Frozen stocks of peripheral blood mononuclear cells were first thawed, after which negative isolation of CD8+ T cells was carried out using the MACS CD8+ T cell Isolation Kit. Cells were sorted on a BD FACSAria II cell sorter.

This clonotype was sampled from a man younger than 45 with chronic hepatitis C. Source material: naive CD8+ T cells from PBMCs. The cell subset or site label, as the study defines it: sorted total naive CD45RO-negative CD8+ T cells. The chain employs TRBV4-1 and TRBJ2-3; confidence is insufficient to name the D gene. For the CDR3, the sequence is CASSQAPYGTDTQYF. The DNA sequence is TGCGCCAGCAGCCAAGCTCCCTACGGGACAGATACGCAGTATTTT.